This T cell receptor beta chain is from a study of T cell responses to AZD1222 COVID-19 vaccine. This CDR3 region has 13 residues. Germline V gene sequence: CDR1 MDHEN, CDR2 SYDVKM. Trimming cost V 7 bases and J 4 bases, with 11 bases left between them. Profiling relied on immunoSEQ multiplex PCR, and the TCRdb table lists in-frame clones only, not all of them. Of 80,000 to 95,000 clones in the sample, roughly 94% were seen once. The gene calls are TRBV28 and TRBJ2-1; a weak D match, TRBD1 (6 bases). The origin of this receptor is an adult in good health. The source material was peripheral blood, sampled on day 0 of AZD1222 vaccination. In DNA, the CDR3 is TGTGCCAGCACTCTGGACAGATACAATGAGCAGTTCTTC. Amino acids: CASTLDRYNEQFF.